Below are 26 T cell receptor beta chains sequenced from a single sample in a study of human T cells and chemical hapten exposure. TCRdb independently ran MiXCR on the RACE reads; one entry per CDR3 protein. There are some 80,000 distinct CDR3 sequences in the sample; roughly 10% occur only once, and 1.5% to 2% lies in the top ten. Time point noted: patch test 2, 6 weeks after DPC sensitization. Described treatment: therapeutic diphenylcyclopropenone sensitization with weekly scalp DPC. The specimen was whole blood, collected in connection with sensitization to the hapten diphenylcyclopropenone (DPC). Every receptor here comes from a man younger than 30 with alopecia areata. Some clones in this sample may be carry-over from other donors' samples.

CDR3 sequence: CASSPSSTDYGYTF. The CDR3, as DNA: TGTGCCAGCTCACCATCCTCTACGGACTATGGCTACACCTTC. This chain joins TRBV18 and TRBJ1-2, with D uncertain. V was cut by 2 bases and J by 3 bases, with 10 bases left in between. The CDR3 is made up of 14 amino acids. Per the germline V gene, CDR1 is KGHSH and CDR2 is LQKENI.

At least ten counts were recorded for this clonotype. This chain uses TRBV2 with TRBJ2-2; D remains unclear. The V and J ends lost 6 bases and 6 bases respectively, with 14 bases between them. The CDR3 spans 14 residues. The germline gives CDR1 SNHLY, CDR2 FYNNEI. CDR3 region: CASSPRASSGELFF. CDR3 coding DNA: TGTGCCAGCAGCCCAAGGGCTTCCTCCGGGGAGCTGTTTTTT. The whole variable domain, remainder taken from reference TRBV2 and TRBJ2-2, is EPEVTQTPSHQVTQMGQEVILRCVPISNHLYFYWYRQILGQKVEFLVSFYNNEISEKSEIFDDQFSVERPDGSNFTLKIRSTKLEDSAMYFCASSPRASSGELFFGEGSRLTVL.

This clonotype showed up just once. V usage is TRBV7-3 and J usage is TRBJ1-1; a possible D gene is TRBD1 (6 bases). Germline CDR1 is SGHTA and CDR2 is FQGTGA. The CDR3 covers 13 residues. V was pared by 3 bases and J by 8 bases, with 13 bases between. CDR3 protein: CASSFNREREAFF. CDR3 nucleotide sequence: TGTGCCAGCAGCTTCAACAGGGAGCGAGAAGCTTTCTTT.

The chain is built from TRBV7-9 and TRBJ1-3, with 10 positions matching TRBD1. The CDR3 loop spans 15 amino acids. Germline lookup yields CDR1 SEHNR and CDR2 FQNEAQ (reference sequence). J was trimmed by 7 bases and V by 3 bases; bases with no gene match: 6. The chain's CDR3 is CASSFLTGGINTIYF. The CDR3 bases are TGTGCCAGCAGCTTTCTGACAGGGGGCATCAACACCATATATTTT.

V and J are TRBV29-1 and TRBJ1-1; 7 nucleotides match TRBD1. V was pared by 4 bases and J by 1 base, with 3 bases of the junction left unmatched. Germline V lookup: CDR1 SQVTM, CDR2 ANQGSEA. The CDR3 is made up of 13 amino acids. The CDR3: CSVATGANTEAFF. CDR3 coding DNA: TGCAGCGTTGCTACAGGGGCGAACACTGAAGCTTTCTTT.

This clonotype appeared many times. V usage is TRBV7-2 and J usage is TRBJ1-2; D is undetermined. The CDR3 contains 16 residues. Germline loops: CDR1 SGHTA, CDR2 FQGNSA. Trimming pared 6 bases from V and 8 bases from J, leaving 25 bases between. CDR3 nucleotide sequence: TGTGCCAGCAGTCGTCTAAACAGTTATGGTCGAGTCGGCTACACCTTC. Residues: CASSRLNSYGRVGYTF.

This rearrangement joins TRBV7-7 to TRBJ2-1; TRBD1 is a possible D gene (6 bases). Germline CDR1 is SSHAT and CDR2 is FNYEAQ (reference sequence). The CDR3 spans 15 residues. Between the trimmed V and J ends, which lost 5 bases and 0 bases, there was a span of 11 bases. The CDR3 reads CASSKGTSSYNEQFF. As DNA, the CDR3 is TGTGCCAGCAGCAAAGGGACATCCTCCTACAATGAGCAGTTCTTC. The full variable domain, with the rest looked up from reference TRBV7-7 and TRBJ2-1, is GAGVSQSPRYKVTKRGQDVTLRCDPISSHATLYWYQQALGQGPEFLTYFNYEAQPDKSGLPSDRFSAERPEGSISTLTIQRTEQRDSAMYRCASSKGTSSYNEQFFGPGTRLTVL.

This clonotype was counted a few times. The chain combines TRBV10-3 with TRBJ1-3, with no clear D. Germline V gene lookup returns CDR1 ENHRY and CDR2 SYGVKD. This CDR3 spans 12 amino acids. V was shortened by 5 bases and J by 7 bases, with 9 bases between the two germline ends. CDR3 in DNA: TGTGCCATCAGTCCGAGTAGGAACACCATATATTTT. Protein product: CAISPSRNTIYF.

This clonotype was picked up many times. J is TRBJ1-1 and V is TRBV11-2, with TRBD1 matching 8 bases. Trimming cost V 3 bases and J 11 bases; bases outside gene matches: 14. The CDR3 is 15 amino acids. Germline V lookup: CDR1 SGHAT, CDR2 FQNNGV. For the CDR3, the DNA is TGTGCCAGCAGCTTCGGCGGCAGGGGGCAGGGAGGGGCTTTCTTT. Translating it yields CASSFGGRGQGGAFF.

The table lists this clonotype with many counts. Here the CDR3 reads CASSSGGVLNYGYTF. The CDR3 nucleotides are TGTGCCAGCAGCAGTGGGGGAGTCCTAAACTATGGCTACACCTTC. The chain has TRBV5-6 and TRBJ1-2; maybe TRBD1 (5 bases). The CDR3 has 15 amino acids. Germline V lookup: CDR1 SGHDT, CDR2 YYEEEE. The V gene lost 4 bases and the J gene lost 2 bases, with 15 bases spanning the gap.

This clonotype has ten or more counts. The chain couples TRBV6-2 or TRBV6-3 to TRBJ1-5, with D perhaps matching TRBD1 (6 bases). Trimming shortened V by 5 bases and J by 2 bases, and 16 bases separated the two germline ends. This CDR3 is 16 amino acids long. Looked up from germline, CDR1 is MNHEY and CDR2 is SVGEGT. DNA for the CDR3: TGTGCCAGCAGTAGAGTGGCCCCAGGGGGCAATCAGCCCCAGCATTTT. Amino acids: CASSRVAPGGNQPQHF.

This clonotype showed up many times. The V gene is TRBV20-1, the J gene TRBJ1-1, with D unresolved. CDR1 and CDR2 from the germline V gene are DFQATT and SNEGSKA (reference sequence). The V and J ends lost 0 bases and 10 bases respectively, with 12 bases between them. The CDR3 spans 12 residues. The CDR3 DNA follows: TGCAGTGCTAGAGATTCGGAGGCCGCAGCTTTCTTT. Translation gives CSARDSEAAAFF.

This clonotype was detected a few times. As DNA, the CDR3 is TGCAGCGTTGATCGGGGGCGTAACTATGGCTACACCTTC. Protein sequence: CSVDRGRNYGYTF. V usage is TRBV29-1 and J usage is TRBJ1-2; D is perhaps TRBD1 (6 bases). The CDR3 totals 13 residues. The V and J ends lost 3 bases and 1 base respectively, with 9 bases between them. In germline, CDR1 is SQVTM, CDR2 ANQGSEA. The variable domain in full, completed from reference TRBV29-1 and TRBJ1-2, reads SAVISQKPSRDICQRGTSLTIQCQVDSQVTMMFWYRQQPGQSLTLIATANQGSEATYESGFVIDKFPISRPNLTFSTLTVSNMSPEDSSIYLCSVDRGRNYGYTFGSGTRLTVV.

This chain links TRBV6-5 with TRBJ2-7, with D hard to call. The CDR3 sequence is 11 residues long. V was pared by 7 bases and J by 4 bases, with 8 bases between. The germline gives CDR1 MNHEY, CDR2 SVGAGI. The CDR3 protein is CASKINYEQYF. The CDR3 DNA reads TGTGCCAGCAAAATAAATTACGAGCAGTACTTC.

There are many counts of this clonotype. The V and J genes are TRBV18 and TRBJ1-1; D is unclear. Germline CDR1 KGHSH, CDR2 LQKENI. The V gene lost 5 bases and the J gene lost 6 bases, with 13 bases spanning the gap. The CDR3 totals 13 residues. CDR3 DNA sequence: TGTGCCAGCTCAAGTGGAGAGATTGCTGAAGCTTTCTTT. This translates into CASSSGEIAEAFF.

The genes are TRBV9 and TRBJ1-6; possible D gene TRBD1, 5 bases. Per the germline V gene, CDR1 is SGDLS and CDR2 is YYNGEE. Between the trimmed V and J ends, which lost 0 bases and 10 bases, there was a span of 8 bases. This CDR3 contains 13 residues. In DNA, the CDR3 is TGTGCCAGCAGCGTAGTGGGGGGATCACCCCTCCACTTT. Its translation: CASSVVGGSPLHF.

In this sample, this clonotype turned up a few times. The rearrangement joins TRBV4-3 to TRBJ2-5, with 7 bases matching TRBD1. Trimming took 0 bases from V and 4 from J; bases not matched to a gene: 11. Germline V CDR1 and CDR2: LGHNA, YSLEER. This CDR3 has 17 residues. CDR3 coding DNA: TGCGCCAGCAGCCAAGACGTATACGGGACAGCGCCAGAGACCCAGTACTTC. The encoded protein is CASSQDVYGTAPETQYF.

This clonotype appeared a few times. The chain is built from TRBV21-1 and TRBJ2-1; the table's D call of TRBD1 was not tested on the DNA. TRBV21-1 is shown as a pseudogene. The CDR3 contains 13 residues. CDR3 in DNA: TGTGCCAGTCCTCGACAGGGTGAAAATGAGCAGTTCTTC. It yields the protein CASPRQGENEQFF.

The chain employs TRBV20-1 and TRBJ2-4; D not certain. This CDR3 has 11 residues. CDR1 DFQATT and CDR2 SNEGSKA come from the germline V gene (reference sequence). Trimming stripped 2 bases from V and 7 bases from J, with 6 bases between. The CDR3 protein is CSARTGNIQYF. CDR3 sequence (DNA): TGCAGTGCTAGAACTGGTAACATTCAGTACTTC.

In this sample, this clonotype turned up many times. The V call is TRBV29-1, the J call TRBJ1-1; TRBD1 aligns across 8 bases. The CDR3 is 18 amino acids. In germline, CDR1 is SQVTM, CDR2 ANQGSEA. V shed 0 bases, J shed 0 bases, and the junction held 12 bases outside the gene matches. The CDR3, as DNA: TGCAGCGTTGAAGATCCAGGACAGGGCAACTACATGAACACTGAAGCTTTCTTT. Its protein is CSVEDPGQGNYMNTEAFF.

This clonotype was seen at least ten times. The J gene is TRBJ1-4, the V gene TRBV27; TRBD1 matches 9 bases. The J segment lost 6 bases and the V segment lost 7 bases, leaving 9 bases of the junction unmatched. Germline V lookup: CDR1 MNHEY, CDR2 SMNVEV (reference sequence). The CDR3 extends over 15 amino acids. The CDR3 protein is CASMRQGVGDEKLFF. The CDR3 bases are TGTGCCAGCATGAGACAGGGGGTTGGCGATGAAAAACTGTTTTTT.

This clonotype was observed a handful of times. The gene calls are TRBV7-3 and TRBJ2-1; 9 positions match TRBD1. In germline, CDR1 is SGHTA, CDR2 FQGTGA. The V and J ends lost 0 bases and 4 bases, in that order; junction bases with no gene match: 10. The CDR3 sequence is 18 residues long. The chain's CDR3 is CASSLTQTGTGIYNEQFF. The CDR3 DNA follows: TGTGCCAGCAGCTTAACCCAAACCGGGACAGGGATTTACAATGAGCAGTTCTTC. Using reference TRBV7-3 and TRBJ2-1 for the parts outside the CDR3, the full variable domain is GAGVSQTPSNKVTEKGKYVELRCDPISGHTALYWYRQSLGQGPEFLIYFQGTGAADDSGLPNDRFFAVRPEGSVSTLKIQRTERGDSAVYLCASSLTQTGTGIYNEQFFGPGTRLTVL.

This clonotype was recorded at least ten times. The CDR3 DNA reads as TGTGCCAGCTCACCACTTGTGAACACTGAAGCTTTCTTT. Translation gives CASSPLVNTEAFF. V and J are TRBV18 and TRBJ1-1; D gene ambiguous. CDR3 size: 13 residues. The V gene lost 1 base and the J gene lost 0 bases, with 3 bases spanning the gap. The germline gives CDR1 KGHSH, CDR2 LQKENI.

This clonotype was found a few times. This chain links TRBV7-2 with TRBJ2-5, with 9 bases lining up with TRBD1. Germline V gene data show CDR1 as SGHTA and CDR2 as FQGNSA. This CDR3 is 14 amino acids long. Losses at the gene ends were 7 bases for V and 12 bases for J; bases not matched to a gene: 15. CDR3 in amino acids: CASTDRDRVPPEYF. The CDR3 DNA follows: TGTGCCAGCACGGACCGGGACAGGGTGCCCCCCGAGTACTTC. The complete variable domain, with remaining parts taken from reference TRBV7-2 and TRBJ2-5, reads GAGVSQSPSNKVTEKGKDVELRCDPISGHTALYWYRQSLGQGLEFLIYFQGNSAPDKSGLPSDRFSAERTGGSVSTLTIQRTQQEDSAVYLCASTDRDRVPPEYFGPGTRLLVL.

The genes are TRBV20-1 and TRBJ1-5, with D perhaps matching TRBD1 (5 bases). This CDR3 comprises 13 residues. CDR1 is DFQATT and CDR2 is SNEGSKA in the germline V gene (reference sequence). With 2 bases removed from V and 5 bases from J, the gap between germline ends came to 10 bases. The CDR3 loop is CSARWRGDQPQHF. The CDR3 DNA follows: TGCAGTGCTAGATGGAGAGGGGATCAGCCCCAGCATTTT.

With regard to this clonotype: At one of its ends the junction is not consistent with the germline gene, which may arise from a read error. The rearrangement links TRBV7-2 to TRBJ2-3; a possible D gene is TRBD2 (6 bases). Germline loops: CDR1 SGHTA, CDR2 FQGNSA. This CDR3 spans 11 amino acids. The CDR3 DNA is TGTGCCAGCAGCTTAGGTGCCGAGCGGGTTTTT. Translation gives CASSLGAERVF.